This TCR beta chain was sequenced in a study of CD4 T cells in relation to SARS-CoV-2 and coronaviruses. Broader study findings: Culture-expanded clones reflect memory recall rather than primary priming during culture. The cross-reactivity analysis covered only spike protein, not other viral proteins. Around 62% of donors had memory CD4+ clonotypes crossrecognizing SARS-CoV-2 and common cold coronavirus spike.

Sorted naive or memory CD4+ cells met CEF peptides for about 10 days. This table comes from immunoSEQ multiplex PCR, and its TCRdb copy is limited to in-frame clones, with some not included. Here the sample spans roughly 38,000 clones, over 75% being singletons. On this clone: Its antigen is unidentified.

There are 13 residues in the CDR3. The V gene lost 0 bases and the J gene lost 2 bases, with 5 bases spanning the gap. CDR1 and CDR2 (germline): LGHDT, YNNKEL (reference sequence). The source of this sequence is an adult with COVID-19. The chain recombines TRBV3-1 (or the pseudogene TRBV3-2) with TRBJ2-7; D not certain. The sample consisted of naive CD4+ T cells from PBMCs, cultured in vitro. Subset described: naive CD4+ T cells isolated by negative enrichment. For the CDR3, the DNA is TGTGCCAGCAGCCAAGACATCGCCTACGAGCAGTACTTC. Translating it yields CASSQDIAYEQYF.